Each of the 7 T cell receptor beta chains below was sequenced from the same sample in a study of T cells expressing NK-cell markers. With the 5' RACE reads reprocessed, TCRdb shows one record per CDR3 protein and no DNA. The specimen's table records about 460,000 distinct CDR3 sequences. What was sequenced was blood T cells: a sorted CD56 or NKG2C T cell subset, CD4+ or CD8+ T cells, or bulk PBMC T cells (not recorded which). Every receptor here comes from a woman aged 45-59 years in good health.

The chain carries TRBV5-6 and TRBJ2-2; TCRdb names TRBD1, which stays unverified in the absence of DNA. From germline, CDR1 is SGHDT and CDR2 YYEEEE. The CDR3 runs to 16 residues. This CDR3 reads CASSSGTGDFGGELFF.

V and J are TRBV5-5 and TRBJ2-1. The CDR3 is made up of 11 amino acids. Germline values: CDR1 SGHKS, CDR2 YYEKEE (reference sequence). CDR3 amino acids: CASSLGVLEFF.

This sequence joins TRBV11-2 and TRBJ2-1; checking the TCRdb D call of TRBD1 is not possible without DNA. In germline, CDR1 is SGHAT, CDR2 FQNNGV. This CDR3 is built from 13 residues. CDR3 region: CASKTGAYNEQFF.

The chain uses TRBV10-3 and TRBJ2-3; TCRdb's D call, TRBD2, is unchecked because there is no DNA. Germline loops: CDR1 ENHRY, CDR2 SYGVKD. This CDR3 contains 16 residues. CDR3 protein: CAIKATSGHRGDTQYF.

This chain's CDR3 is CASSKDYRVTDEQFF. V is TRBV14 and J is TRBJ2-1; as DNA is missing, the TRBD1 call by TCRdb cannot be tested. The CDR3 runs to 15 residues. The V gene's germline CDR1 is SGHDN and CDR2 FVKESK. Looking up the rest from reference TRBV14 and TRBJ2-1 gives the full variable domain: EAGVTQFPSHSVIEKGQTVTLRCDPISGHDNLYWYRRVMGKEIKFLLHFVKESKQDESGMPNNRFLAERTGGTYSTLKVQPAELEDSGVYFCASSKDYRVTDEQFFGPGTRLTVL.

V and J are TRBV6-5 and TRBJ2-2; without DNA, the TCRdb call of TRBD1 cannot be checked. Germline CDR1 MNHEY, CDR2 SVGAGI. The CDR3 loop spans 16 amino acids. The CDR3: CASSSTRGDNTGELFF.

The chain's CDR3 is CARPNSSYEQYF. The rearrangement joins TRBV27 to TRBJ2-7. This CDR3 has 12 amino acids. Germline loops: CDR1 MNHEY, CDR2 SMNVEV (reference sequence).